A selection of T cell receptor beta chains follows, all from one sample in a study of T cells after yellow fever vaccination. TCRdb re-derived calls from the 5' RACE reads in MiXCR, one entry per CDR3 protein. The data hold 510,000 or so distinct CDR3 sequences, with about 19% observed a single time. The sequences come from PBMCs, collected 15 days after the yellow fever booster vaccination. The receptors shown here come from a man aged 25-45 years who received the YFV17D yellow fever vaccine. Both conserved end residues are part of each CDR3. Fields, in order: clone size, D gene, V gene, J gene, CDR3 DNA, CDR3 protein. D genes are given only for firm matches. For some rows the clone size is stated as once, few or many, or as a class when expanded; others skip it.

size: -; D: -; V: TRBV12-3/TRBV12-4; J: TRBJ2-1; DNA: TGTGCCAGCAGTTTAGCCTATAGTAGACTTGAGCAGTTCTTC; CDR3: CASSLAYSRLEQFF
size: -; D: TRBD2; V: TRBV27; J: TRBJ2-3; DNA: TGTGCCAGCAGTTCGAACCCTAGCGGGAGAGTAAAGTATTTT; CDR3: CASSSNPSGRVKYF
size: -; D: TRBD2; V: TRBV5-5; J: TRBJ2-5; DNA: TGTGCCAGCAGTTTGGGACTAGTCCTGGGGGAGACCCAGTACTTC; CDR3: CASSLGLVLGETQYF
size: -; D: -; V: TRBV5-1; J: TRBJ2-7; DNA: TGCGCCAGCAGCTTCCTGGATGAGCAGTACTTC; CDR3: CASSFLDEQYF
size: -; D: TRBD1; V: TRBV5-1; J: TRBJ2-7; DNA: TGCGCCAGCACCGAGGGGGCTTTCTACGAGCAGTACTTC; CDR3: CASTEGAFYEQYF
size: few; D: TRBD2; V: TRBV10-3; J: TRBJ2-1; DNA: TGTGCCATCGGACTAGCGGGAATCAATGAGCAGTTCTTC; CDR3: CAIGLAGINEQFF
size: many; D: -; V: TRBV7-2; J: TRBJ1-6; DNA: TGTGCCAGCAGCTTATCTTCACCCCTCCACTTT; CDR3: CASSLSSPLHF
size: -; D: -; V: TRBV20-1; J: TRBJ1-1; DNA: TGCAGTGCTTCCACAGGGTCGATAAACACTGAAGCTTTCTTT; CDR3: CSASTGSINTEAFF
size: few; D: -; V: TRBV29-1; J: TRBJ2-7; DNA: TGCAGCGTTGAAGCACATCAGTTCTCCTACGAGCAGTACTTC; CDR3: CSVEAHQFSYEQYF
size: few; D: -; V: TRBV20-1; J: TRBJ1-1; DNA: TGCAGTGCTAGTTACCGCAGTACTGAAGCTTTCTTT; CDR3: CSASYRSTEAFF
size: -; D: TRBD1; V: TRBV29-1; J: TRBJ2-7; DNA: TGCAGCGTTGAGGGGACAGGGAGTCACTACGAGCAGTACTTC; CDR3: CSVEGTGSHYEQYF
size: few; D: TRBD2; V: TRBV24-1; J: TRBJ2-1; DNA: TGTGCCACCAGTGCATCCCTAGCGGGAGGGAGCTCCTACAATGAGCAGTTCTTC; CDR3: CATSASLAGGSSYNEQFF
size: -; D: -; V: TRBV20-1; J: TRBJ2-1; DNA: TGCAGTGCGGAGACCAATGAGCAGTTCTTC; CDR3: CSAETNEQFF
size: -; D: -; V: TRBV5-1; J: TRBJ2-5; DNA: TGCGCCAGCAGCCTGGGGACGACAGAACAAGAGACCCAGTACTTC; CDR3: CASSLGTTEQETQYF
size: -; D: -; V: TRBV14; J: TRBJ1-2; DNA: TGTGCCAGCAGCCAAGGACAGACCTATGGCTACACCTTC; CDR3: CASSQGQTYGYTF
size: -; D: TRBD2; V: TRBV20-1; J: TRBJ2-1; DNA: TGCAGTGCTAGAGACCCACTAGCGGGAGAGAGAAATGAGCAGTTCTTC; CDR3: CSARDPLAGERNEQFF
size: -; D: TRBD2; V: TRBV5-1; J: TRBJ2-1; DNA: TGCGCCAGCAGCTTCGGACTAGCGGGTAGCAATGAGCAGTTCTTC; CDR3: CASSFGLAGSNEQFF
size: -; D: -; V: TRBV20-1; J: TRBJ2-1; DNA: TGCAGTGCGAGGCGGCTAGAAAACAATGAGCAGTTCTTC; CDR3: CSARRLENNEQFF
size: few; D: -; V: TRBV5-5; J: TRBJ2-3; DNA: TGTGCCAGCAGCTTGTTGTCTAGTGGTACGCAGTATTTT; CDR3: CASSLLSSGTQYF
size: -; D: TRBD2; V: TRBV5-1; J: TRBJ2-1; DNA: TGCGCCAGCAGCGCGGGGACTAGCGGGAGGGCTTTTAATGAGCAGTTCTTC; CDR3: CASSAGTSGRAFNEQFF
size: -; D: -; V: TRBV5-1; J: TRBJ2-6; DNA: TGCGCCAGCAGCTCCGGCCCCGAGAGATTCTCTGGGGCCAACGTCCTGACTTTC; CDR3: CASSSGPERFSGANVLTF
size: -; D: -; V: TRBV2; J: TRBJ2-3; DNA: TGTGCCAGCAGTGAGACAAGGTGGGCGCTGGATACGCAGTATTTT; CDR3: CASSETRWALDTQYF
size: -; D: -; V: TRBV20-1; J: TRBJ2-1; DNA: TGCAGTGCTAGATTAACAGGGTTCTCCTACAATGAGCAGTTCTTC; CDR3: CSARLTGFSYNEQFF
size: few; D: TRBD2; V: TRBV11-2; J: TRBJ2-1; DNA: TGTGCCAGCAGCTCTCTAGCGGGAGGGCCGGATGAGCAGTTCTTC; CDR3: CASSSLAGGPDEQFF
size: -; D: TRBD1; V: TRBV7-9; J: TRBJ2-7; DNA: TGTGCCAGCAGCTTAGGGCAGGGGGCTACCTACGAGCAGTACTTC; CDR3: CASSLGQGATYEQYF
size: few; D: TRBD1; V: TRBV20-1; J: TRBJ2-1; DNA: TGCAGTGCTACGGGACAGGGTCCCTACAATGAGCAGTTCTTC; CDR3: CSATGQGPYNEQFF
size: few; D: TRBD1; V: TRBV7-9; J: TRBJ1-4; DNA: TGTGCCAGCAGCGCCAGGGGGGTCGTACTGTTTTTT; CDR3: CASSARGVVLFF
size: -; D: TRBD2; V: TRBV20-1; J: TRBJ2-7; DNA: TGCAGTGCACGGACTAGCGGGAGCCCCGAGCAGTACTTC; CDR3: CSARTSGSPEQYF
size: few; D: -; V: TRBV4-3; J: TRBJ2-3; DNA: TGCGCCAGCAGCCCCTACAGGGAAACAGATACGCAGTATTTT; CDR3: CASSPYRETDTQYF